This T cell receptor beta chain was profiled in a study of PD-L1 blockade in urothelial cancer. In the study overall: Blood analyses occurred 3 weeks (second dose) and 6 weeks post treatment start.

Repertoires were generated with immunoSEQ multiplex PCR, while TCRdb's copy carries only in-frame clones and drops some. The top ten hold roughly 3.4% of the sample, which has some 71,000 clones, less than 90% seen once. The CDR3 is 15 amino acids. Germline loops: CDR1 LNHDA, CDR2 SQIVND (reference sequence). V was cut by 3 bases and J by 5 bases, with 16 bases left in between. The rearrangement joins TRBV19 to TRBJ1-1; tentative D call: TRBD1 (6 bases). The clonotype originates from a man aged 55-75 years with urothelial cancer. The sequences come from PBMCs, collected around atezolizumab (anti-PD-L1) treatment. The CDR3 DNA is TGTGCCAGTAGTATCATGGGGGCTGGGGAAACTGAAGCTTTCTTT. Its protein is CASSIMGAGETEAFF.